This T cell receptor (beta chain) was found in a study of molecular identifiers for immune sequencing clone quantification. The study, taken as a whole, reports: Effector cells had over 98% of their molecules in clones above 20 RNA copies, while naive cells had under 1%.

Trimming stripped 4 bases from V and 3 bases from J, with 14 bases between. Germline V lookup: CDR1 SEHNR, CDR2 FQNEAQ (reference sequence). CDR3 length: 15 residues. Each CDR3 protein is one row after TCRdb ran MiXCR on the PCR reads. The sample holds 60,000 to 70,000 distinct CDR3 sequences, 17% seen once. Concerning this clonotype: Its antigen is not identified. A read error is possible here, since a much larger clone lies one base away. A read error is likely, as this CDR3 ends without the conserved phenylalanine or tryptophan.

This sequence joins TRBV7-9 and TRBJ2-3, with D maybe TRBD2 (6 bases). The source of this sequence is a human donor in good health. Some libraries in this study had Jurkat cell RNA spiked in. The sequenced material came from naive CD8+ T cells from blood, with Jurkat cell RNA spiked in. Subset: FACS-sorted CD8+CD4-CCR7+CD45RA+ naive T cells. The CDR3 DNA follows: TGTGCCAGCAGCTATGAGGAGGGTACGACAGATACGCAGTATTCT. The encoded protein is CASSYEEGTTDTQYS.